A selection of T cell receptor beta chains follows, all from one sample in a study of shared clonotypes between healthy human individuals. Libraries were prepared by immunoSEQ multiplex PCR; TCRdb keeps only in-frame clonotypes and omits some of them. In the table there are approximately 2.5 million clones, around nine tenths of which are singletons. Material for sequencing was naive CD4+ T cells sorted from blood. The origin of the receptors is a man younger than 35 in good health. Both conserved end residues are trimmed from each CDR3. Each record gives: CDR3 protein, J gene, D gene, V gene. A D gene is named only where the DNA matches it firmly.

CDR3 protein: ASSREGNNEQF; J gene: TRBJ2-1; D gene: -; V gene: TRBV5-1
CDR3 protein: ASSYTPSGRVYEQY; J gene: TRBJ2-7; D gene: TRBD2; V gene: TRBV6-5
CDR3 protein: ASSEATRGGETQY; J gene: TRBJ2-5; D gene: -; V gene: TRBV2
CDR3 protein: ASSSFSDTQY; J gene: TRBJ2-3; D gene: -; V gene: TRBV7-2
CDR3 protein: ASSYSTAGGTDTQY; J gene: TRBJ2-3; D gene: TRBD2; V gene: TRBV6-5
CDR3 protein: ASSSWAGGNSPLH; J gene: TRBJ1-6; D gene: TRBD1; V gene: TRBV5-4
CDR3 protein: ATPQYNEQF; J gene: TRBJ2-1; D gene: -; V gene: TRBV7-9
CDR3 protein: AWSGNRNEKLF; J gene: TRBJ1-4; D gene: -; V gene: TRBV30
CDR3 protein: ASSLVAGQGNEKLF; J gene: TRBJ1-4; D gene: TRBD1; V gene: TRBV5-1
CDR3 protein: ASSRDLNTGELF; J gene: TRBJ2-2; D gene: -; V gene: TRBV6-1
CDR3 protein: ASSTGPLAGEQY; J gene: TRBJ2-7; D gene: -; V gene: TRBV11-2
CDR3 protein: ASAALGGWQPQH; J gene: TRBJ1-5; D gene: -; V gene: TRBV27
CDR3 protein: ASSSSVIRTGLSTNEKLF; J gene: TRBJ1-4; D gene: TRBD1; V gene: TRBV28
CDR3 protein: ASSLPRRAKRQETQY; J gene: TRBJ2-5; D gene: -; V gene: TRBV14